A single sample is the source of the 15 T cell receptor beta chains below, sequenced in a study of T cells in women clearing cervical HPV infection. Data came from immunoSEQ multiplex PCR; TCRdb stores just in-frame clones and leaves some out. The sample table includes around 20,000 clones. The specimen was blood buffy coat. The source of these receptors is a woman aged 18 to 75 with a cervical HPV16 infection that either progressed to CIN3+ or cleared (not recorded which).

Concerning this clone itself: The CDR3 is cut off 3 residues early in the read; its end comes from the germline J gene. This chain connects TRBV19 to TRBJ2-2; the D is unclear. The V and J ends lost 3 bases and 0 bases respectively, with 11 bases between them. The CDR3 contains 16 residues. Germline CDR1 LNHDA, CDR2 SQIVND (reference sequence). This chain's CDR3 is CASSIPLVTNTGELFF. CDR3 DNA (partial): TGTGCCAGTAGTATCCCTCTAGTGACGAACACCGGGGAG.

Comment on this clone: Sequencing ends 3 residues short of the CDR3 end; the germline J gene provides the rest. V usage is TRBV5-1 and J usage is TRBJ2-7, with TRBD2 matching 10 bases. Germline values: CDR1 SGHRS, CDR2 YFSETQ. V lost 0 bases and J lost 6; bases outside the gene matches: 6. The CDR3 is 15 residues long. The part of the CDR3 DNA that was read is TGCGCCAGCAGCTTGGGGCTAGCGGGAGTCTCCGAG. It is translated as CASSLGLAGVSE. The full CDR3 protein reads CASSLGLAGVSEQYF.

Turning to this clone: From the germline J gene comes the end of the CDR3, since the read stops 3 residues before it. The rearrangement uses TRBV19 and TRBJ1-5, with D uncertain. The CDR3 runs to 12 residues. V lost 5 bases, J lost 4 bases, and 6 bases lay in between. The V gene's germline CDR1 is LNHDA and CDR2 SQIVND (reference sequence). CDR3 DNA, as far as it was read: TGTGCCAGTAGTTTGCGAAATCAGCCC. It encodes CASSLRNQP. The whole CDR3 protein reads CASSLRNQPQHF.

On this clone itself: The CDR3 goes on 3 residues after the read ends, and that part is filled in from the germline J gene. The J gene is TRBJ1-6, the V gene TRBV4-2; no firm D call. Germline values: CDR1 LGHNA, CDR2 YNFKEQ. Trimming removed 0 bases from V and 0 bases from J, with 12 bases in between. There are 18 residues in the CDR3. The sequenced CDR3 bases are TGTGCCAGCAGCCAAGATCAGCCGGGTAGCTCCTATAATTCACCC. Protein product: CASSQDQPGSSYNSP. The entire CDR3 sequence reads CASSQDQPGSSYNSPLHF.

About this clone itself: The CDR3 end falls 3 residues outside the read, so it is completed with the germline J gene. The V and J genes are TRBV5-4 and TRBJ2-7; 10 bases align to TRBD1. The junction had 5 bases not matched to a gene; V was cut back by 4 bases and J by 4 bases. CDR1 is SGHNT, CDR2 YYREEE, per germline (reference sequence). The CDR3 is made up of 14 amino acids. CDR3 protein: CASSKGQGGYEQYF. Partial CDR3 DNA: TGTGCCAGCAGCAAAGGACAGGGGGGGTACGAG.

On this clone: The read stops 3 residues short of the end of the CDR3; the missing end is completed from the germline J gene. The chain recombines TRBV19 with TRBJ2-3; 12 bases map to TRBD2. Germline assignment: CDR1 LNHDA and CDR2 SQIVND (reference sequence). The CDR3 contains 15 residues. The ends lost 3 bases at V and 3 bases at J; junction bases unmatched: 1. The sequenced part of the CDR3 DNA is TGTGCCAGTAGTATGGGACTAGCGGGTACAGATACG. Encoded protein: CASSMGLAGTDT. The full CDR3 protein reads CASSMGLAGTDTQYF.

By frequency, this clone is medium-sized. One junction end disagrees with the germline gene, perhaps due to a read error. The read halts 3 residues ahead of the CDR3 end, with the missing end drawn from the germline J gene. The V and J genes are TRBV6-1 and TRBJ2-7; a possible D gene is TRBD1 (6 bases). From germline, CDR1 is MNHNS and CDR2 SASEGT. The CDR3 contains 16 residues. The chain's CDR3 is CASTEWSTGSPYEQYF. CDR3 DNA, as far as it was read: TGTGCCAGCACTGAATGGTCTACAGGGTCACCCTACGAG.

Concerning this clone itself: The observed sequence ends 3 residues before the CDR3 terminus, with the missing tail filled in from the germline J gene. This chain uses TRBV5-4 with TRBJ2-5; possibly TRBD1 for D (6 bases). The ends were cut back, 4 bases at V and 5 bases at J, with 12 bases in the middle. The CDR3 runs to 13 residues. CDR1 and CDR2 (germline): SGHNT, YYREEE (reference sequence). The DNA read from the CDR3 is TGTGCCAGCAGCAAGACAGGCGTCGAGACC. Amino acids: CASSKTGVET. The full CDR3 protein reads CASSKTGVETQYF. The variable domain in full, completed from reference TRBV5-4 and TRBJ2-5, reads ETGVTQSPTHLIKTRGQQVTLRCSSQSGHNTVSWYQQALGQGPQFIFQYYREEENGRGNFPPRFSGLQFPNYSSELNVNALELDDSALYLCASSKTGVETQYFGPGTRLLVL.

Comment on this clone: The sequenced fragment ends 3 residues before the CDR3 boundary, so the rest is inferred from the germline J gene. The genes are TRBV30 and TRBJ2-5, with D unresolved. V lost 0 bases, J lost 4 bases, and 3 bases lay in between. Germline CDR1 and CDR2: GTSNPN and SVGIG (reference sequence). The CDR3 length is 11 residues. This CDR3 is CAWSVRETQYF. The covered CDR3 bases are TGTGCCTGGAGTGTTCGAGAGACC.

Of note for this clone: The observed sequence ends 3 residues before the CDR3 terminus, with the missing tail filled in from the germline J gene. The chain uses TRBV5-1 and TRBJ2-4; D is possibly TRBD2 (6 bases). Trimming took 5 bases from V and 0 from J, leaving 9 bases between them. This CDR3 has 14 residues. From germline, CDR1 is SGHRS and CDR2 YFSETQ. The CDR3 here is CASSPGGAKNIQYF. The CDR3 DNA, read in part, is TGCGCCAGCAGTCCCGGGGGAGCCAAAAACATT.

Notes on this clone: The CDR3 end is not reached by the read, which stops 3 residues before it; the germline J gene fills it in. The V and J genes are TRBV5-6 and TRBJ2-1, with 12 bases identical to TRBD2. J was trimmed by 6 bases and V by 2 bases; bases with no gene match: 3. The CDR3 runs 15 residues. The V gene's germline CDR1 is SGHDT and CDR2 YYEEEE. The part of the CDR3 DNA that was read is TGTGCCAGCAGCTTTCTAGCGGGAGGGCCCAATGAG. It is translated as CASSFLAGGPNE. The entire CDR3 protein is CASSFLAGGPNEQFF. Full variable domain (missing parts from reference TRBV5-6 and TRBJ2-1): DAGVTQSPTHLIKTRGQQVTLRCSPKSGHDTVSWYQQALGQGPQFIFQYYEEEERQRGNFPDRFSGHQFPNYSSELNVNALLLGDSALYLCASSFLAGGPNEQFFGPGTRLTVL.

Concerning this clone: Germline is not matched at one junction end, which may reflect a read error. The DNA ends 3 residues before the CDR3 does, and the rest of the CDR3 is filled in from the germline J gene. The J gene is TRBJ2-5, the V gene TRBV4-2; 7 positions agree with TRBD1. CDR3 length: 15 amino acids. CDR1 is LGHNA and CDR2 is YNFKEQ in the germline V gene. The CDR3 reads CASSQEGAGQETQYF. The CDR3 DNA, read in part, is TGCGCCAGCAGCCAAGAGGGGGCAGGCCAAGAGACC.

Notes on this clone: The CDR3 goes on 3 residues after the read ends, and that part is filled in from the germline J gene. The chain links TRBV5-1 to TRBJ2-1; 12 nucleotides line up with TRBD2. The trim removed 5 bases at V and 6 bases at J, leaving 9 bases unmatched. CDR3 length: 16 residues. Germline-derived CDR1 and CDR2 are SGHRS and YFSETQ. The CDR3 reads CASRPQLAGGFNEQFF. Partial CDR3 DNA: TGCGCCAGCAGACCACAACTAGCGGGAGGTTTCAATGAG.

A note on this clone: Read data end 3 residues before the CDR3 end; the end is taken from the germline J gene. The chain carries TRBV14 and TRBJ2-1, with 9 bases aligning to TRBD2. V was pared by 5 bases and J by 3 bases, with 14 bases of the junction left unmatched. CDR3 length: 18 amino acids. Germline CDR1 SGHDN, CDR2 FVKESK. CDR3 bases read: TGTGCCAGCAGCGGACATAGCGGGAGAACCCTCCTCTACAATGAG. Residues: CASSGHSGRTLLYNE. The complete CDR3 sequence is CASSGHSGRTLLYNEQFF.

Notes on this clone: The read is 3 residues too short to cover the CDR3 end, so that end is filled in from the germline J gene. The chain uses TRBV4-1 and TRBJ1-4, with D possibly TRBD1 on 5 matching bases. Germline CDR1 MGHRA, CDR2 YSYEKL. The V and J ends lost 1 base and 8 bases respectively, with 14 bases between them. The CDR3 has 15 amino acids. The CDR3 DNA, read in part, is TGCGCCAGCAGCCAAGGGCGGCAGGGAGACGAAAAA. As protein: CASSQGRQGDEK. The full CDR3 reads CASSQGRQGDEKLFF.